This T cell receptor beta chain comes out of a study of T cells after yellow fever vaccination. TCRdb itself ran the 5' RACE reads through MiXCR, one entry per CDR3 protein. The sample holds about 350,000 distinct CDR3 sequences, about 9.9% seen once. The germline CDR1 and CDR2 sequences are SEHNR and FQNEAQ (reference sequence). V dropped 6 bases and J dropped 2 bases, with 16 bases sitting between them. The CDR3 sequence is 15 residues long. The chain is built from TRBV7-9 and TRBJ2-5; D might be TRBD2 (5 bases). This receptor was taken from a young man who received the YFV17D yellow fever vaccine. Material: PBMCs, obtained on the day of the first yellow fever vaccination. CDR3 in amino acids: CASRTRAENQETQYF. DNA of the CDR3: TGTGCCAGCAGAACCAGAGCGGAAAATCAAGAGACCCAGTACTTC.